Presented here are 19 T cell receptor beta chains from one specimen sequenced in a study of cytomegalovirus exposure and HLA in healthy donors. The PCR contained 60 Vbeta and 13 Jbeta primers. Clones were sequenced by immunoSEQ multiplex PCR, and TCRdb holds only the in-frame ones, with some missing. The table records about 170,000 clones, 82% of them present only once. The sequenced sample consisted of PBMCs. These receptors all come from a girl under 18 in good health and CMV-seropositive.

This clone occurred a few times. The chain is built from TRBV5-6 and TRBJ1-2; TRBD1 agrees at 8 bases. CDR1 is SGHDT, CDR2 YYEEEE, per germline. The CDR3 consists of 13 residues. V was pared by 4 bases and J by 5 bases, with 4 bases of the junction left unmatched. This CDR3 is CASSRDRLYGYTF. In nucleotides, the CDR3 is TGTGCCAGCAGCCGGGACAGGCTGTATGGCTACACCTTC.

This clone was recorded only once. This chain connects TRBV5-6 to TRBJ2-5; D remains unclear. The CDR3 runs to 15 residues. The germline V gene has CDR1 SGHDT and CDR2 YYEEEE. The V end was cut by 4 bases, the J end by 5 bases, with 18 bases between. CDR3 sequence: CASSPLFPSEETQYF. In DNA, the CDR3 is TGTGCCAGCAGCCCCCTGTTCCCGAGTGAGGAGACCCAGTACTTC. Full variable domain (outside the CDR3, taken from reference TRBV5-6 and TRBJ2-5): DAGVTQSPTHLIKTRGQQVTLRCSPKSGHDTVSWYQQALGQGPQFIFQYYEEEERQRGNFPDRFSGHQFPNYSSELNVNALLLGDSALYLCASSPLFPSEETQYFGPGTRLLVL.

This chain links TRBV2 with TRBJ2-7; D is possibly TRBD1 (6 bases). V lost 7 bases and J 2 bases, leaving 12 bases between the germline ends. In germline, CDR1 is SNHLY, CDR2 FYNNEI. This CDR3 is built from 13 residues. The CDR3 nucleotides are TGTGCCAGCATGACAGGTTCTACCTACGAGCAGTACTTC. This translates into CASMTGSTYEQYF. Complete variable domain (other parts from reference TRBV2 and TRBJ2-7): EPEVTQTPSHQVTQMGQEVILRCVPISNHLYFYWYRQILGQKVEFLVSFYNNEISEKSEIFDDQFSVERPDGSNFTLKIRSTKLEDSAMYFCASMTGSTYEQYFGPGTRLTVT.

As to this clone: The germline gene is not matched at one end of the junction; a read error may be the cause. The chain links TRBV7-7 to TRBJ2-3, with D maybe TRBD2 (7 bases). Germline CDR1 is SSHAT and CDR2 is FNYEAQ (reference sequence). The CDR3 covers 15 residues. The CDR3 region has the DNA TGTGCTAGCAGCTTAGGCGGGGGCCCGACAGATACGCAGTATTTT. This codes for CASSLGGGPTDTQYF.

The V and J genes are TRBV5-1 and TRBJ1-1, with D maybe TRBD1 (5 bases). Germline V gives CDR1 SGHRS, CDR2 YFSETQ. Deletions cut 6 bases from V and 1 base from J, with 19 bases between. The CDR3 contains 16 residues. The CDR3 is CASIPRGAGPNTEAFF. The CDR3 DNA is TGCGCCAGCATTCCGCGGGGAGCAGGGCCGAACACTGAAGCTTTCTTT.

The V and J genes are TRBV10-3 and TRBJ2-2; D may be TRBD1 (5 bases). Trimming shortened V by 3 bases and J by 7 bases, and 15 bases separated the two germline ends. The CDR3 has 15 residues. Per the germline V gene, CDR1 is ENHRY and CDR2 is SYGVKD. CDR3 in amino acids: CAISDLQGRVGELFF. The DNA for the CDR3 is TGTGCCATCAGTGATCTGCAGGGTCGGGTCGGGGAGCTGTTTTTT.

This chain links TRBV10-3 with TRBJ1-3; 7 bases agree with TRBD1. Losses at the gene ends were 10 bases for V and 4 bases for J; bases not matched to a gene: 13. The CDR3 extends over 15 amino acids. The germline V gene has CDR1 ENHRY and CDR2 SYGVKD. This CDR3 reads CATRSTTGAGNTIYF. CDR3 coding DNA: TGTGCCACCCGATCCACCACAGGGGCCGGAAACACCATATATTTT.

The V gene is TRBV10-1, the J gene TRBJ2-1, with D unclear. Germline values: CDR1 WNHNN, CDR2 SYGVQD (reference sequence). Trimming removed 8 bases from V and 1 base from J, with 15 bases in between. The length of the CDR3 is 15 residues. DNA for the CDR3: TGCGCCAGCTCCGATCGCACAGCTTCCTACAATGAGCAGTTCTTC. It translates to CASSDRTASYNEQFF.

J is TRBJ1-2 and V is TRBV7-2; 11 nucleotides match TRBD1. Trimming cost V 3 bases and J 8 bases; bases outside gene matches: 2. This CDR3 spans 13 amino acids. Germline assignment: CDR1 SGHTA and CDR2 FQGNSA. The CDR3 DNA reads as TGTGCCAGCAGCTTCCGGACAGGGGGCGGCTACACCTTC. Translation: CASSFRTGGGYTF.

The V and J genes are TRBV7-9 and TRBJ1-5, with D unresolved. The CDR3 length is 13 residues. Trimming left V 5 bases short and J 6 bases short, with 11 bases between. Germline CDR1 is SEHNR and CDR2 is FQNEAQ (reference sequence). The CDR3 nucleotides read TGTGCCAGCAGCAAGCCCCCGTCTCAGCCCCAGCATTTT. Amino acids: CASSKPPSQPQHF.

V and J are TRBV6-4 and TRBJ2-2; D is ambiguous. This CDR3 has 16 residues. V lost 1 base and J 0 bases, leaving 9 bases between the germline ends. Per germline, CDR1 MRHNA and CDR2 SNTAGT. This CDR3 reads CASSDWSLPNTGELFF. CDR3 nucleotide sequence: TGTGCCAGCAGTGACTGGAGCCTTCCGAACACCGGGGAGCTGTTTTTT.

This chain joins TRBV25-1 and TRBJ1-2; 9 bases are shared with TRBD1. The germline V gene encodes CDR1 MGHDK and CDR2 SYGVNS. This CDR3 has 15 residues. Trimming cost V 3 bases and J 4 bases; bases outside gene matches: 6. The CDR3 sequence is CASSEGDRVVYGYTF. Here the CDR3 DNA reads TGTGCCAGCAGTGAGGGGGACAGGGTCGTCTATGGCTACACCTTC.

The chain is built from TRBV25-1 and TRBJ2-7; D gene uncertain. This CDR3 is 11 amino acids long. Trimming pared 4 bases from V and 7 bases from J, leaving 8 bases between. Germline V gene data show CDR1 as MGHDK and CDR2 as SYGVNS. DNA of the CDR3: TGTGCCAGCAGTGCTCTTTATGAGCAGTACTTC. This codes for CASSALYEQYF.

This rearrangement joins TRBV5-6 to TRBJ1-4, with no clear D. V gave up 2 bases and J gave up 11 bases, with 13 bases separating them. The CDR3 has 13 amino acids. Per germline, CDR1 SGHDT and CDR2 YYEEEE. This CDR3 reads CASSFSMTGKLFF. The CDR3 DNA follows: TGTGCCAGCAGCTTTAGTATGACGGGGAAACTGTTTTTT. Full variable domain (outside the CDR3, taken from reference TRBV5-6 and TRBJ1-4): DAGVTQSPTHLIKTRGQQVTLRCSPKSGHDTVSWYQQALGQGPQFIFQYYEEEERQRGNFPDRFSGHQFPNYSSELNVNALLLGDSALYLCASSFSMTGKLFFGSGTQLSVL.

The V and J genes are TRBV4-3 and TRBJ1-1; D is ambiguous. Germline values: CDR1 LGHNA, CDR2 YSLEER. This CDR3 has 14 residues. With 3 bases removed from V and 3 bases from J, the gap between germline ends came to 11 bases. The CDR3 sequence: CASSHTVEDTEAFF. CDR3 bases: TGCGCCAGCAGCCACACGGTTGAGGACACTGAAGCTTTCTTT.

The genes are TRBV5-4 and TRBJ2-1; TRBD2 agrees at 10 bases. Germline loops: CDR1 SGHNT, CDR2 YYREEE (reference sequence). The CDR3 is 20 amino acids. The V segment lost 0 bases and the J segment 6 bases; nucleotides outside the gene matches: 18. The CDR3 protein is CASSLAWASGRFGEGNEQFF. The DNA for the CDR3 is TGTGCCAGCAGCTTGGCGTGGGCTAGCGGGAGATTCGGGGAAGGCAATGAGCAGTTCTTC.

The chain recombines TRBV5-4 with TRBJ1-1; D unresolved. V lost 0 bases and J 5 bases, leaving 11 bases between the germline ends. Germline values: CDR1 SGHNT, CDR2 YYREEE (reference sequence). The CDR3 spans 14 residues. CDR3 residues: CASSLESRETEAFF. CDR3 DNA: TGTGCCAGCAGCTTGGAATCGAGGGAAACTGAAGCTTTCTTT.

V is TRBV6-1 and J is TRBJ2-1; TRBD2 agrees at 13 bases. Germline CDR1 is MNHNS and CDR2 is SASEGT. This CDR3 contains 14 residues. Unmatched junction bases numbered 5, after V lost 6 bases and J lost 9 bases. As DNA, the CDR3 is TGTGCCAGCAGGGGACTAGCGGGGAAAATTGAGCAGTTCTTC. This gives the protein CASRGLAGKIEQFF.

The genes are TRBV11-2 and TRBJ1-2; the D gene is possibly TRBD1 (5 bases). Germline assignment: CDR1 SGHAT and CDR2 FQNNGV. The CDR3 length is 13 residues. V dropped 5 bases and J dropped 5 bases, with 12 bases sitting between them. The CDR3, as DNA: TGTGCCAGCAGCCTGGGGGGGACTTATGGCTACACCTTC. Amino acid sequence: CASSLGGTYGYTF.